The 10 T cell receptor beta chains in this list originate from one sample, sequenced in a study of blood T cell repertoires in COVID-19. Some clones are missing from TCRdb's copy, which holds only in-frame ones; the method was immunoSEQ multiplex PCR. The profile shows roughly 300,000 clones, approximately 90% of them singletons. Sample: PBMCs or T cells enriched from blood (not recorded which). The receptor set was obtained from a woman between 18 and 29 years old who had recovered from COVID-19.

The chain couples TRBV4-2 to TRBJ2-5; TRBD1 agrees at 7 bases. J lost 3 bases, V lost 2 bases, and 3 bases had no gene match. Germline CDR1 reads LGHNA; CDR2 reads YNFKEQ. The CDR3 loop spans 14 amino acids. The CDR3 spells CASSQQDREETQYF. The CDR3 DNA reads TGTGCCAGCAGCCAACAAGACAGGGAAGAGACCCAGTACTTC.

CDR3 in DNA: TGCGCCAGCAGTCAATCGAACGGGGTCCCTGAAGCTTTCTTT. Protein product: CASSQSNGVPEAFF. The V and J genes are TRBV23-1 and TRBJ1-1; no clear D. TRBV23-1 is marked as an open reading frame, function uncertain. There are 14 residues in the CDR3. Deletions cut 0 bases from V and 6 bases from J, with 11 bases between.

The chain recombines TRBV18 with TRBJ1-1; 7 bases agree with TRBD1. Germline V gene lookup returns CDR1 KGHSH and CDR2 LQKENI. This CDR3 spans 15 amino acids. The ends lost 3 bases at V and 4 bases at J; junction bases unmatched: 8. The CDR3 nucleotides are TGTGCCAGCTCACCTGGAGAGACAGGGACCACTGAAGCTTTCTTT. This codes for CASSPGETGTTEAFF.

Regarding this clone: The same CDR3 arises from other DNA sequences in this sample as well. The chain's CDR3 is CASSLAGEDTQYF. CDR3 in DNA: TGCGCCAGCAGCTTAGCGGGAGAAGATACGCAGTATTTT. The rearrangement links TRBV5-1 to TRBJ2-3; 8 positions agree with TRBD2. The germline V gene has CDR1 SGHRS and CDR2 YFSETQ. CDR3 length: 13 amino acids. Trimming took 2 bases from V and 5 from J; bases not matched to a gene: 1.

This clone was recorded once. This chain joins TRBV15 and TRBJ1-1; 8 bases map to TRBD1. After removal of 0 bases from V and 4 bases from J, the junction contained 4 bases not matched to a gene. Germline V gene data show CDR1 as LNHNV and CDR2 as YYDKDF (reference sequence). The CDR3 loop spans 15 amino acids. CDR3 nucleotides: TGTGCCACCAGCAGAGACAGGGGGCTAGGCACTGAAGCTTTCTTT. Translation gives CATSRDRGLGTEAFF.

V and J are TRBV7-8 and TRBJ1-4, with D possibly matching TRBD1 (5 bases). The CDR3 is 15 residues long. V lost 5 bases to trimming and J lost 7 bases, with 17 bases between them. Germline V gives CDR1 SGHVS, CDR2 FQNEAQ. The chain's CDR3 is CASSIGRGVGEKLFF. In nucleotides, the CDR3 is TGTGCCAGCAGCATAGGGAGGGGAGTGGGTGAAAAACTGTTTTTT.

This rearrangement joins TRBV19 to TRBJ2-4, with 9 positions matching TRBD1. This CDR3 has 16 amino acids. V was pared by 1 base and J by 0 bases, with 1 base of the junction left unmatched. Per the germline V gene, CDR1 is LNHDA and CDR2 is SQIVND (reference sequence). The DNA of the CDR3 is TGTGCCAGTAGTATAGGGGGACAGGGAGCCAAAAACATTCAGTACTTC. Amino acids: CASSIGGQGAKNIQYF.

The CDR3 coding sequence is TGTGCCAGCAGCTTAGTAGGGGGCATAAGAAATGAGCAGTTCTTC. Translating it yields CASSLVGGIRNEQFF. The V and J genes are TRBV7-9 and TRBJ2-1; 7 bases map to TRBD1. This CDR3 is built from 15 residues. Germline CDR1 reads SEHNR; CDR2 reads FQNEAQ (reference sequence). With V trimmed by 1 base and J by 7 bases, 7 bases remained unmatched.

V usage is TRBV6-5 and J usage is TRBJ1-2, with 7 nucleotides matching TRBD1. The CDR3 is 16 amino acids. V was pared by 0 bases and J by 4 bases, with 8 bases of the junction left unmatched. Germline CDR1 reads MNHEY; CDR2 reads SVGAGI. CDR3 sequence (DNA): TGTGCCAGCAGTTACTCGTTGGCAGGGGGGCTCTATGGCTACACCTTC. This codes for CASSYSLAGGLYGYTF.

V and J are TRBV5-1 and TRBJ2-1; possible D gene TRBD1, 6 bases. This CDR3 is built from 15 residues. Germline values: CDR1 SGHRS, CDR2 YFSETQ. The germline V and J ends were trimmed by 1 base and 4 bases, with 12 bases remaining between them. This chain's CDR3 is CASSLQGPGYNEQFF. For the CDR3, the DNA is TGCGCCAGCAGCTTGCAGGGGCCGGGTTACAATGAGCAGTTCTTC.